This T cell receptor (beta chain) was observed in a study of blood T cell repertoires in COVID-19. Looking at the study overall: Samples came from the United States, Italy and Spain, spanning acute and convalescent COVID-19. From T cells, B-cell-depleted T cells, or PBMCs came the material, which was cDNA or gDNA.

Under the authors' procedure: Scientists estimated how many nucleated cells there were by amplifying reference gene primers. Sequenced by immunoSEQ multiplex PCR; TCRdb stores in-frame clones only, minus some. V, J and clone size are those of that table, while D and trimming were read from the DNA. The repertoire has tens of thousands of clones, around 83% of them found once; the top ten carry about 7.7%. The CDR3 has 14 residues. Per the germline V gene, CDR1 is SNHLY and CDR2 is FYNNEI. V was trimmed by 6 bases and J by 8 bases, leaving 19 bases between them. The clonotype was recovered from a man in his fifties or sixties with active COVID-19. The sequenced sample was peripheral blood. The chain is built from TRBV2 and TRBJ1-2; D not resolved. CDR3 nucleotide sequence: TGTGCCAGCAGCCGACTGTCCGCCCTTATCGGCTACACCTTC. Amino acids: CASSRLSALIGYTF.